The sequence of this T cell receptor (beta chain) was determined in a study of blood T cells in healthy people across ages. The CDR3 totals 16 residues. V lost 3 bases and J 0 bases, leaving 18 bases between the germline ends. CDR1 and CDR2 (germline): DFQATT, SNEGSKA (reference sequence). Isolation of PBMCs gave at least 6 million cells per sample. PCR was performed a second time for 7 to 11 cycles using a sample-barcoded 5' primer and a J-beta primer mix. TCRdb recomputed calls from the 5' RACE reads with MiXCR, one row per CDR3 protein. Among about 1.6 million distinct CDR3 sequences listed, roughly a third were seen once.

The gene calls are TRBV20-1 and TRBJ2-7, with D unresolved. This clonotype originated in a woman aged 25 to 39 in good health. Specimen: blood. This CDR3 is CSASPQRKTFSYEQYF. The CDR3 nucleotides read TGCAGTGCTAGCCCCCAAAGGAAGACCTTCTCCTACGAGCAGTACTTC.